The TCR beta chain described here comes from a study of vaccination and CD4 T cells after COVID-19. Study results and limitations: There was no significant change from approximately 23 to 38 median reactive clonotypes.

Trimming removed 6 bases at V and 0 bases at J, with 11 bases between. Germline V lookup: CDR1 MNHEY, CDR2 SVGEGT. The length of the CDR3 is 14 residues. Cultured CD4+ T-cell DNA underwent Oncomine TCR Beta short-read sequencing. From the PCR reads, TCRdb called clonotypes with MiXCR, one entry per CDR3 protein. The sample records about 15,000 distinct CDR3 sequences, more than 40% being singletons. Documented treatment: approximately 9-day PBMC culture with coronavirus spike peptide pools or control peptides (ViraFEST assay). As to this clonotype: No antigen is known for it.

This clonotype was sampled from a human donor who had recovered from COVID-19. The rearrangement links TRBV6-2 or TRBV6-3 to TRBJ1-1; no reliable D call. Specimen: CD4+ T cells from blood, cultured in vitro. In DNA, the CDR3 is TGTGCCAGCAGACCCAAAGGCCTGAACACTGAAGCTTTCTTT. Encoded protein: CASRPKGLNTEAFF.